This is a list of T cell receptor beta chains from one sample in a study of cytomegalovirus exposure and HLA in healthy donors. The data were produced by immunoSEQ multiplex PCR, yet TCRdb's version contains in-frame clones alone and is incomplete. The sample holds over 80,000 clones. Sequenced material: PBMCs. These receptors came from a girl aged 5 to 17 in good health and CMV-seropositive. Each CDR3 is given with its conserved first and last residue. Fields, in order: CDR3 protein, CDR3 DNA, CDR3 length, D gene, J gene, V gene. A D gene is named only where the DNA matches it firmly.

CDR3: CATSYRDHYEQYF; DNA: TGTGCCACTTCTTACAGGGATCACTACGAGCAGTACTTC; length: 13; D: .; J: TRBJ2-7; V: TRBV28
CDR3: CAARRGQGASNEQFF; DNA: TGTGCCGCACGGCGAGGACAGGGGGCGTCCAATGAGCAGTTCTTC; length: 15; D: TRBD1; J: TRBJ2-1; V: TRBV6-5
CDR3: CASSAGTGTEETQYF; DNA: TGTGCCAGCAGCGCTGGGACAGGGACAGAAGAGACCCAGTACTTC; length: 15; D: TRBD1; J: TRBJ2-5; V: TRBV11-2
CDR3: CASSLVGPQDKQYF; DNA: TGTGCCAGCAGCTTGGTCGGCCCCCAGGATAAGCAGTATTTT; length: 14; D: .; J: TRBJ2-3; V: TRBV5-4
CDR3: CASSIGGDAYSNQPQHF; DNA: TGTGCCAGTAGTATAGGCGGAGATGCATATAGCAATCAGCCCCAGCATTTT; length: 17; D: .; J: TRBJ1-5; V: TRBV19
CDR3: CAVGGSNTGELFF; DNA: TGTGCCGTCGGGGGGTCCAACACCGGGGAGCTGTTTTTT; length: 13; D: TRBD2; J: TRBJ2-2; V: TRBV10-3
CDR3: CASSPAKGLTDTQYF; DNA: TGTGCCAGCTCACCGGCGAAGGGGCTCACAGATACGCAGTATTTT; length: 15; D: .; J: TRBJ2-3; V: TRBV18
CDR3: CASSSGAGNQPQHF; DNA: TGTGCCAGCAGTTCTGGCGCAGGGAATCAGCCCCAGCATTTT; length: 14; D: .; J: TRBJ1-5; V: TRBV6-6
CDR3: CASSSNGVGTEAFF; DNA: TGCGCCAGCAGCTCAAACGGGGTAGGCACTGAAGCTTTCTTT; length: 14; D: .; J: TRBJ1-1; V: TRBV5-1
CDR3: CASSSPRGEAFF; DNA: TGCGCCAGCAGCTCCCCTCGGGGGGAAGCTTTCTTT; length: 12; D: .; J: TRBJ1-1; V: TRBV4-1
CDR3: CASSQEPQSRRETQYF; DNA: TGCGCCAGCAGCCAAGAGCCCCAGTCCAGGAGGGAGACCCAGTACTTC; length: 16; D: .; J: TRBJ2-5; V: TRBV4-1
CDR3: CASSLADKYNEQFF; DNA: TGTGCCAGCAGCTTGGCCGACAAATACAATGAGCAGTTCTTC; length: 14; D: .; J: TRBJ2-1; V: TRBV5-4
CDR3: CASSPSGTGVLWAEAFF; DNA: TGTGCCAGTAGTCCTTCCGGGACAGGGGTTTTGTGGGCTGAAGCTTTCTTT; length: 17; D: TRBD1; J: TRBJ1-1; V: TRBV19
CDR3: CASSFQSNIQYF; DNA: TGTGCCAGTAGTTTTCAGTCGAACATTCAGTACTTC; length: 12; D: .; J: TRBJ2-4; V: TRBV19
CDR3: CASSPSPQEFLADEQYF; DNA: TGTGCCAGCAGCCCATCCCCCCAGGAGTTTCTAGCGGACGAGCAGTACTTC; length: 17; D: TRBD2; J: TRBJ2-7; V: TRBV9
CDR3: CASSSSLPGQEGYTF; DNA: TGTGCCAGTAGTAGCTCTTTACCAGGGCAGGAAGGCTACACCTTC; length: 15; D: .; J: TRBJ1-2; V: TRBV19
CDR3: CASSPSPGTSRQEQFF; DNA: TGTGCCAGCAGCCCGTCCCCCGGGACTAGTCGGCAAGAGCAGTTCTTC; length: 16; D: TRBD2; J: TRBJ2-1; V: TRBV7-6
CDR3: CASSLRADSSYEQYF; DNA: TGCGCCAGCAGCTTGAGGGCAGACAGCTCCTACGAGCAGTACTTC; length: 15; D: .; J: TRBJ2-7; V: TRBV5-1
CDR3: CASSSGTGWGTSEKLFF; DNA: TGTGCCAGCAGTTCCGGTACAGGTTGGGGCACCAGTGAAAAACTGTTTTTT; length: 17; D: .; J: TRBJ1-4; V: TRBV27
CDR3: CASSKDREGTLHF; DNA: TGTGCCAGCAGTAAAGACAGGGAAGGTACCCTCCACTTT; length: 13; D: TRBD1; J: TRBJ1-6; V: TRBV28